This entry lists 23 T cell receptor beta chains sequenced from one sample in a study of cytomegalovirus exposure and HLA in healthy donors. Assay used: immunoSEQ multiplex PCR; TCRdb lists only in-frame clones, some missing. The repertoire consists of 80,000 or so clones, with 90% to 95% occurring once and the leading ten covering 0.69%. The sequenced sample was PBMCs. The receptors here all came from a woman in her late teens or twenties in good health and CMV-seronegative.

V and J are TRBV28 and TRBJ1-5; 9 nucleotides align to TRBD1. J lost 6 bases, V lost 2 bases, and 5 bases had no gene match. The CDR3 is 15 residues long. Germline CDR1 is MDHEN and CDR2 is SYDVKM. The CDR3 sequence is CASSLRGTGLQPQHF. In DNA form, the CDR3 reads TGTGCCAGCAGTTTACGGGGGACAGGGCTTCAGCCCCAGCATTTT. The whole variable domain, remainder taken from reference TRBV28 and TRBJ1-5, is DVKVTQSSRYLVKRTGEKVFLECVQDMDHENMFWYRQDPGLGLRLIYFSYDVKMKEKGDIPEGYSVSREKKERFSLILESASTNQTSMYLCASSLRGTGLQPQHFGDGTRLSIL.

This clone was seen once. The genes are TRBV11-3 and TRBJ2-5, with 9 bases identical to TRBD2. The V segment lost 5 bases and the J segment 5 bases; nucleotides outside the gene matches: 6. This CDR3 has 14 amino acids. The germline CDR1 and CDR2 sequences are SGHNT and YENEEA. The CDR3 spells CASSAGGLGETQYF. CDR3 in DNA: TGTGCCAGCAGCGCGGGGGGGCTGGGGGAGACCCAGTACTTC.

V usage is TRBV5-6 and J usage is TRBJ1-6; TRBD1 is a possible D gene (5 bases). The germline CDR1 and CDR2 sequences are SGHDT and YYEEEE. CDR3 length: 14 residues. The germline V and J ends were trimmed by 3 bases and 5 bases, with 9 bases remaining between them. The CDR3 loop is CASSWGVDNSPLHF. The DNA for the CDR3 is TGTGCCAGCAGCTGGGGGGTTGATAATTCACCCCTCCACTTT.

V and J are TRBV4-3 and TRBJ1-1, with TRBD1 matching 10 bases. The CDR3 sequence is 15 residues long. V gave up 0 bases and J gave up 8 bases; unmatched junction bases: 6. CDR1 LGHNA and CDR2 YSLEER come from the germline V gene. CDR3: CASSQDWTGGSEAFF. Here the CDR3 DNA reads TGCGCCAGCAGCCAAGATTGGACAGGGGGTTCCGAAGCTTTCTTT.

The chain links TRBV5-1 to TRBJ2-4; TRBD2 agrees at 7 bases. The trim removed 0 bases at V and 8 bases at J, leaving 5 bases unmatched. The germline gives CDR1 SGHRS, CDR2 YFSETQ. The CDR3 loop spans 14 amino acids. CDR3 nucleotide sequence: TGCGCCAGCAGCTTGGTGGCAGGGAGGGACATTCAGTACTTC. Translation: CASSLVAGRDIQYF.

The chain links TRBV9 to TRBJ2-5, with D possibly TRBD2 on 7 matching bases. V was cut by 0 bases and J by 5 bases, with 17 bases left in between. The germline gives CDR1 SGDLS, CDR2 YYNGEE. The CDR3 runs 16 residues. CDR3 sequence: CASSVGSGGRAETQYF. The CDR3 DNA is TGTGCCAGCAGCGTAGGATCCGGGGGGCGTGCGGAGACCCAGTACTTC.

This CDR3 reads CASNPSGGPTDTQYF. In DNA, the CDR3 is TGCGCCAGCAACCCGAGCGGGGGGCCCACAGATACGCAGTATTTT. J is TRBJ2-3 and V is TRBV5-1, with TRBD2 identical over 9 bases. This CDR3 spans 15 amino acids. V was pared by 6 bases and J by 2 bases, with 7 bases of the junction left unmatched. Germline CDR1 SGHRS, CDR2 YFSETQ.

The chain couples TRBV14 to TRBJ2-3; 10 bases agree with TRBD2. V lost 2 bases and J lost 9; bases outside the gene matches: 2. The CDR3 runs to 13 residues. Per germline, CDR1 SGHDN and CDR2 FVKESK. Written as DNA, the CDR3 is TGTGCCAGCAGCCAATCACTAGCGGGGACGCAGTATTTT. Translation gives CASSQSLAGTQYF. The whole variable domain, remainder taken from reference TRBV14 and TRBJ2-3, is EAGVTQFPSHSVIEKGQTVTLRCDPISGHDNLYWYRRVMGKEIKFLLHFVKESKQDESGMPNNRFLAERTGGTYSTLKVQPAELEDSGVYFCASSQSLAGTQYFGPGTRLTVL.

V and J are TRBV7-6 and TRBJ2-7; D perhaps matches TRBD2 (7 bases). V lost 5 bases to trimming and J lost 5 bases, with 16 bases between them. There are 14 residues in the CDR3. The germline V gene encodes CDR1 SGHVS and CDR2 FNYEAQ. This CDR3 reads CASSQGGGADEQYF. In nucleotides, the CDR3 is TGTGCCAGCAGCCAAGGTGGGGGGGCGGACGAGCAGTACTTC.

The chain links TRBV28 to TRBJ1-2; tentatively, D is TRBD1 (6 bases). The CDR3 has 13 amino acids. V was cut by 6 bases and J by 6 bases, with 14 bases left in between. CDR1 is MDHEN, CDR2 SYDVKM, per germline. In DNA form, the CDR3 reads TGTGCCAGCAGCCCCTACAGGGCTCATGGCTACACCTTC. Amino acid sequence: CASSPYRAHGYTF.

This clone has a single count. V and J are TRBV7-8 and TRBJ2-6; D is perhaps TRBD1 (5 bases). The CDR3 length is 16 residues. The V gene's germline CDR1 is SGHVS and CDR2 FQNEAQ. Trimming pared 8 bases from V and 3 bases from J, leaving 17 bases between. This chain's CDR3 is CASPKDTRRGANVLTF. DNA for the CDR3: TGTGCCAGCCCGAAGGACACGCGTCGTGGGGCCAACGTCCTGACTTTC.

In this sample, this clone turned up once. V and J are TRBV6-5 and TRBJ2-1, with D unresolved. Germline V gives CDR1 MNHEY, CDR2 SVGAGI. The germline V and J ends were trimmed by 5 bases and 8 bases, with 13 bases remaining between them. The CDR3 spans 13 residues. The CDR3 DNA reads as TGTGCCAGCAGTCTACGACTCCGGGATGAGCAGTTCTTC. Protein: CASSLRLRDEQFF.

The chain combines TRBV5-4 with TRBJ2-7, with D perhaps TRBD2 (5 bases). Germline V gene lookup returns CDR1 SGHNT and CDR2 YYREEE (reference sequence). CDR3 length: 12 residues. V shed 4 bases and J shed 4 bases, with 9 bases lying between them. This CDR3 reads CASSSGRYEQYF. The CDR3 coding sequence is TGTGCCAGCAGCAGCGGTAGATACGAGCAGTACTTC.

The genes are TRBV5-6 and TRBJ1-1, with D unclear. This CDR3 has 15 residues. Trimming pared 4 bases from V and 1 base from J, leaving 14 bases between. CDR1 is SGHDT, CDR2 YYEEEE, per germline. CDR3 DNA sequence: TGTGCCAGCAGCCCGTTCGGGGTTGAGAACACTGAAGCTTTCTTT. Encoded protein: CASSPFGVENTEAFF.

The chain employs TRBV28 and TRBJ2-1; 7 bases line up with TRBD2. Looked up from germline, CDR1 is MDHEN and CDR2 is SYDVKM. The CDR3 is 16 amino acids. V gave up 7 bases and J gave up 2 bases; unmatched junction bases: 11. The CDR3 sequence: CASNHQAGFAYNEQFF. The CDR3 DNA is TGTGCCAGCAATCACCAAGCGGGATTCGCCTACAATGAGCAGTTCTTC.

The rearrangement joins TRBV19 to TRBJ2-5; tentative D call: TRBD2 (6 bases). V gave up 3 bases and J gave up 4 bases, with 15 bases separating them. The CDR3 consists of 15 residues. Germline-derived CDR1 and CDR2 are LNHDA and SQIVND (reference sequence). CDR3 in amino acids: CASSIMWGVAETQYF. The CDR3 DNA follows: TGTGCCAGTAGTATTATGTGGGGGGTAGCAGAGACCCAGTACTTC. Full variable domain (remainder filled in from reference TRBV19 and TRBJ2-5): DGGITQSPKYLFRKEGQNVTLSCEQNLNHDAMYWYRQDPGQGLRLIYYSQIVNDFQKGDIAEGYSVSREKKESFPLTVTSAQKNPTAFYLCASSIMWGVAETQYFGPGTRLLVL.

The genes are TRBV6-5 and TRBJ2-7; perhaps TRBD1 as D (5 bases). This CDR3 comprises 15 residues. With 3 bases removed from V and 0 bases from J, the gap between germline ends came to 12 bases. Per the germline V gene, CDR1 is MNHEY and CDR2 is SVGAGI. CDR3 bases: TGTGCCAGCAGTTATTACTCAGGGCCCTCCTACGAGCAGTACTTC. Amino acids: CASSYYSGPSYEQYF.

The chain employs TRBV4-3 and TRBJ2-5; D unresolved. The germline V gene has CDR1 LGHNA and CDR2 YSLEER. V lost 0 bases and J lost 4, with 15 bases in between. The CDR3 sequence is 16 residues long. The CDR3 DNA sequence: TGCGCCAGCAGCCAAGATTCGCCCGGGTTCGGAGAGACCCAGTACTTC. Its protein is CASSQDSPGFGETQYF.

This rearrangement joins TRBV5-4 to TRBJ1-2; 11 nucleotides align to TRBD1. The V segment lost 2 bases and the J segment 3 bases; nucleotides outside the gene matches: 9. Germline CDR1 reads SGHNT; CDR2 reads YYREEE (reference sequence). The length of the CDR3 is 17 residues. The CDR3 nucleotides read TGTGCCAGCAGCTTCGGGACAGGGGGAGGGTGGGACTATGGCTACACCTTC. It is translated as CASSFGTGGGWDYGYTF. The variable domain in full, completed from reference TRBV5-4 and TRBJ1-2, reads ETGVTQSPTHLIKTRGQQVTLRCSSQSGHNTVSWYQQALGQGPQFIFQYYREEENGRGNFPPRFSGLQFPNYSSELNVNALELDDSALYLCASSFGTGGGWDYGYTFGSGTRLTVV.

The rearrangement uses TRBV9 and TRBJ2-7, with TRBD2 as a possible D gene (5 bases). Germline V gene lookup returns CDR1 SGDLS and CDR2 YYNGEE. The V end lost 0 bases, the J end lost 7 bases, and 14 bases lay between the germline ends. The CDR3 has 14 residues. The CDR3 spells CASSVGAGVGEQYF. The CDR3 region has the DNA TGTGCCAGCAGCGTAGGCGCCGGGGTGGGAGAGCAGTACTTC.

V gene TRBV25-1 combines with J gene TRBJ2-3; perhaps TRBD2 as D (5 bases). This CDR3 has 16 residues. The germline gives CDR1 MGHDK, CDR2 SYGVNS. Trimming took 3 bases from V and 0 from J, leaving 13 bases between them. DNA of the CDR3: TGTGCCAGCAGTGATTTGAGGGTTACTAGCACAGATACGCAGTATTTT. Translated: CASSDLRVTSTDTQYF.

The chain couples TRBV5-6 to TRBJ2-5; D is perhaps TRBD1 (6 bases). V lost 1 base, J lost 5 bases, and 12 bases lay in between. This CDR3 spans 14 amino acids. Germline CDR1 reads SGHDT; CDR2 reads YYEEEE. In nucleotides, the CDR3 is TGTGCCAGCAGCTTGCAGGGGCCGGAGGAGACCCAGTACTTC. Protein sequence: CASSLQGPEETQYF.

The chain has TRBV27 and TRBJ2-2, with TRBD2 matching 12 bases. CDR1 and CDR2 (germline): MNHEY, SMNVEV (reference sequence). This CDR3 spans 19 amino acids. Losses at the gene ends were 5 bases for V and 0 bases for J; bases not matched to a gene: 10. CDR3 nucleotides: TGTGCCAGCAGTCCCGGACTAGCGGGACTCCTTCCGAACACCGGGGAGCTGTTTTTT. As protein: CASSPGLAGLLPNTGELFF.